This T cell receptor beta chain derives from a study of T cell responses to AZD1222 COVID-19 vaccine. Sequencing used immunoSEQ multiplex PCR; TCRdb keeps in-frame clones, though not all of them. The table records approximately 120,000 clones, approximately 87% of them present only once. V shed 8 bases and J shed 7 bases, with 15 bases lying between them. Germline CDR1 MNHNY, CDR2 SVGAGI (reference sequence). The CDR3 has 13 amino acids. This TCR derives from an adult who received the AZD1222 COVID-19 vaccine. The chain employs TRBV6-6 and TRBJ1-5; D ambiguous. The sequencing here drew on peripheral blood, taken 28 days after the second AZD1222 dose. CDR3: CASGRALIQPQHF. Here the CDR3 DNA reads TGTGCCAGCGGCCGGGCTCTAATACAGCCCCAGCATTTT.